A single sample is the source of the 30 T cell receptor beta chains below, sequenced in a study of blood T cell repertoires in COVID-19. Sequencing used immunoSEQ multiplex PCR; TCRdb keeps in-frame clones, though not all of them. The repertoire includes roughly 150,000 clones, 80% to 90% of them detected once, and around 2.7% sits in the top ten. Specimen: peripheral blood. The receptors shown here come from a woman older than 75 with COVID-19, enrolled during active disease.

The gene calls are TRBV2 and TRBJ1-3; 7 positions agree with TRBD1. Germline CDR1 and CDR2: SNHLY and FYNNEI. The CDR3 runs 15 residues. J was trimmed by 9 bases and V by 2 bases; bases with no gene match: 10. The CDR3: CASSETTGAESTIYF. As DNA, the CDR3 is TGTGCCAGCAGTGAAACAACAGGGGCGGAGAGCACCATATATTTT.

This clone has just a few counts. The V call is TRBV23-1, the J call TRBJ2-7; a possible D gene is TRBD1 (6 bases). TRBV23-1 counts as an open reading frame of uncertain function. With 0 bases removed from V and 6 bases from J, the gap between germline ends came to 21 bases. This CDR3 contains 17 residues. This CDR3 reads CASSQSWRVNRVSEQYF. The CDR3 DNA is TGCGCCAGCAGTCAATCCTGGCGGGTCAACAGGGTCTCCGAGCAGTACTTC.

This rearrangement joins TRBV6-5 to TRBJ1-5, with 7 positions matching TRBD1. The V and J ends lost 8 bases and 7 bases, in that order; junction bases with no gene match: 11. The germline CDR1 and CDR2 sequences are MNHEY and SVGAGI. CDR3 length: 14 amino acids. The CDR3 spells CASAPGQTQQPQHF. For the CDR3, the DNA is TGTGCCAGCGCGCCGGGACAGACACAACAGCCCCAGCATTTT.

This clone was recorded only once. The V gene is TRBV11-2, the J gene TRBJ2-3; D not certain. V lost 4 bases and J lost 0, with 11 bases in between. This CDR3 has 15 residues. The germline CDR1 and CDR2 sequences are SGHAT and FQNNGV. The CDR3 region has the DNA TGTGCCAGCAGCTCCTACGGCGGCAGCACAGATACGCAGTATTTT. Encoded protein: CASSSYGGSTDTQYF. The variable domain in full, completed from reference TRBV11-2 and TRBJ2-3, reads EAGVAQSPRYKIIEKRQSVAFWCNPISGHATLYWYQQILGQGPKLLIQFQNNGVVDDSQLPKDRFSAERLKGVDSTLKIQPAKLEDSAVYLCASSSYGGSTDTQYFGPGTRLTVL.

CDR3: CASSLGQGGGELFF. The CDR3 DNA is TGTGCCAGCAGTTTAGGACAGGGCGGCGGGGAGCTGTTTTTT. The chain combines TRBV27 with TRBJ2-2, with 8 bases that match TRBD1. CDR3 length: 14 amino acids. Germline V gene data show CDR1 as MNHEY and CDR2 as SMNVEV (reference sequence). Losses at the gene ends were 2 bases for V and 7 bases for J; bases not matched to a gene: 3.

This chain joins TRBV19 and TRBJ1-2; D not resolved. Germline CDR1 is LNHDA and CDR2 is SQIVND (reference sequence). V was pared by 6 bases and J by 1 base, with 3 bases between. The CDR3 loop spans 11 amino acids. The CDR3 here is CASRRNYGYTF. The CDR3 DNA sequence: TGTGCCAGTAGGCGTAACTATGGCTACACCTTC. The variable domain in full, with the rest retrieved from reference TRBV19 and TRBJ1-2, is DGGITQSPKYLFRKEGQNVTLSCEQNLNHDAMYWYRQDPGQGLRLIYYSQIVNDFQKGDIAEGYSVSREKKESFPLTVTSAQKNPTAFYLCASRRNYGYTFGSGTRLTVV.

This clone was seen once. The chain uses TRBV2 and TRBJ2-5; 9 positions match TRBD2. CDR1 and CDR2 from the germline V gene are SNHLY and FYNNEI. This CDR3 contains 15 residues. V lost 5 bases, J lost 3 bases, and 7 bases stayed unmatched. CDR3 coding DNA: TGTGCCAGCAGTAGATATAGCGGGAGAGAAGAGACCCAGTACTTC. The encoded protein is CASSRYSGREETQYF.

The chain employs TRBV11-2 and TRBJ1-2, with TRBD1 as a possible D gene (5 bases). The germline V gene encodes CDR1 SGHAT and CDR2 FQNNGV. This CDR3 is built from 16 residues. V shed 2 bases and J shed 1 base, with 14 bases lying between them. The chain's CDR3 is CASSLRRSGINYGYTF. DNA for the CDR3: TGTGCCAGCAGCTTAAGACGTTCAGGGATTAACTATGGCTACACCTTC.

The V gene is TRBV5-1, the J gene TRBJ2-2; the D gene is possibly TRBD2 (6 bases). Germline CDR1 SGHRS, CDR2 YFSETQ. With 4 bases removed from V and 4 bases from J, the gap between germline ends came to 8 bases. The CDR3 is made up of 13 amino acids. The CDR3 spells CASSPGSTGELFF. CDR3 nucleotide sequence: TGCGCCAGCAGCCCCGGGAGCACCGGGGAGCTGTTTTTT.

The genes are TRBV5-1 and TRBJ2-3; 9 nucleotides align to TRBD1. The CDR3 extends over 17 amino acids. V dropped 3 bases and J dropped 4; count of bases not matched to a gene: 12. The V gene's germline CDR1 is SGHRS and CDR2 YFSETQ. DNA of the CDR3: TGCGCCAGCAGCTCGGCCTACCCGGGACAGGGAGCAGATACGCAGTATTTT. This encodes CASSSAYPGQGADTQYF.

This clone was detected once. The J gene is TRBJ1-2, the V gene TRBV30, with unresolved D. V was pared by 1 base and J by 13 bases, with 13 bases between. The CDR3 sequence is 11 residues long. Germline V gene data show CDR1 as GTSNPN and CDR2 as SVGIG (reference sequence). Here the CDR3 reads CAWSAREVTTF. The CDR3 DNA reads TGTGCCTGGAGTGCCCGTGAGGTAACCACCTTC.

V is TRBV6-1 and J is TRBJ2-2, with D perhaps matching TRBD1 (6 bases). The germline V and J ends were trimmed by 3 bases and 5 bases, with 10 bases remaining between them. Per the germline V gene, CDR1 is MNHNS and CDR2 is SASEGT. The CDR3 has 14 amino acids. CDR3 residues: CASSDNRATGELFF. CDR3 in DNA: TGTGCCAGCAGTGACAACAGGGCTACCGGGGAGCTGTTTTTT.

The rearrangement joins TRBV19 to TRBJ1-1; TRBD1 aligns across 7 bases. The CDR3 has 16 amino acids. With V trimmed by 9 bases and J by 1 base, 14 bases remained unmatched. CDR1 LNHDA and CDR2 SQIVND come from the germline V gene (reference sequence). The CDR3 sequence is CASSPPTRQGNTEAFF. In DNA form, the CDR3 reads TGTGCCAGCTCTCCTCCCACCAGACAGGGGAACACTGAAGCTTTCTTT.

The rearrangement links TRBV28 to TRBJ1-2, with 7 bases matching TRBD1. Germline assignment: CDR1 MDHEN and CDR2 SYDVKM. The CDR3 sequence is 14 residues long. Trimming removed 6 bases from V and 4 bases from J; junction bases left unmatched: 8. In nucleotides, the CDR3 is TGTGCCAGCAGAAAACAGGGGTCTAGCTATGGCTACACCTTC. Amino acid sequence: CASRKQGSSYGYTF.

The chain links TRBV19 to TRBJ2-7; possible D gene TRBD1, 5 bases. CDR3 length: 15 residues. Trimming pared 5 bases from V and 1 base from J, leaving 15 bases between. Germline V gene lookup returns CDR1 LNHDA and CDR2 SQIVND (reference sequence). CDR3 nucleotide sequence: TGTGCCAGTAGTCCCTACGACAGCCTTTCCTACGAGCAGTACTTC. Protein sequence: CASSPYDSLSYEQYF.

This clone was recorded a few times. The chain joins TRBV5-1 to TRBJ2-1, with D possibly TRBD2 on 5 matching bases. Germline CDR1 and CDR2: SGHRS and YFSETQ. The CDR3 covers 14 residues. V was clipped by 5 bases and J by 10 bases, with 19 bases between them. The CDR3 nucleotides are TGCGCCAGCAGTTTAAATCAGGCTTCGGGGGAGCAGTTCTTC. Its protein product is CASSLNQASGEQFF.

V is TRBV7-9 and J is TRBJ1-2, with 11 bases lining up with TRBD1. With 3 bases clipped from V and 12 bases from J, the junction kept 6 bases outside the gene matches. The CDR3 is 13 amino acids. The germline V gene encodes CDR1 SEHNR and CDR2 FQNEAQ (reference sequence). The CDR3 region is CASSLGQGGADTF. CDR3 DNA: TGTGCCAGCAGCTTGGGACAGGGGGGCGCGGACACCTTC.

The sample holds one count of this clone. This chain uses TRBV5-1 with TRBJ1-4; TRBD1 might be the D (5 bases). V was cut by 6 bases and J by 1 base, with 13 bases left in between. Germline assignment: CDR1 SGHRS and CDR2 YFSETQ. The CDR3 totals 15 residues. DNA of the CDR3: TGCGCCAGCAAACTCATGGGGGGAACTAATGAAAAACTGTTTTTT. Translating gives CASKLMGGTNEKLFF.

The chain employs TRBV5-6 and TRBJ2-7, with TRBD1 matching over 7 bases. The CDR3 is 14 residues long. Germline loops: CDR1 SGHDT, CDR2 YYEEEE. J gave up 3 bases and V 0 bases, and 3 bases lay outside the gene matches. The CDR3 DNA follows: TGTGCCAGCAGCTTGGAACAGGGGCTCTACGAGCAGTACTTC. The encoded protein is CASSLEQGLYEQYF.

The chain combines TRBV5-1 with TRBJ2-7, with no clear D. Deletions cut 0 bases from V and 0 bases from J, with 7 bases between. Germline V gene sequence: CDR1 SGHRS, CDR2 YFSETQ. The CDR3 length is 14 residues. The CDR3 region has the DNA TGCGCCAGCAGCTTGGCCGGGTCCTCCTACGAGCAGTACTTC. Translating gives CASSLAGSSYEQYF.

The V and J genes are TRBV5-1 and TRBJ2-7, with 11 bases matching TRBD2. With 5 bases clipped from V and 2 bases from J, the junction kept 3 bases outside the gene matches. This CDR3 region has 14 residues. Germline CDR1 is SGHRS and CDR2 is YFSETQ. CDR3 DNA sequence: TGCGCCAGCAGGGGGACTAGCGGAACCTACGAGCAGTACTTC. It codes for CASRGTSGTYEQYF.

The gene calls are TRBV10-3 and TRBJ1-1; possibly TRBD1 for D (6 bases). Germline V gene sequence: CDR1 ENHRY, CDR2 SYGVKD. The CDR3 has 14 residues. Trimming stripped 6 bases from V and 2 bases from J, with 13 bases between. The CDR3 region is CAISRGQSNTEAFF. Here the CDR3 DNA reads TGTGCCATCAGCCGAGGACAGAGCAACACTGAAGCTTTCTTT.

The CDR3 DNA is TGTGCCAGCAGTGTAGACAGGGGTTACAATGAGCAGTTCTTC. This codes for CASSVDRGYNEQFF. The chain combines TRBV2 with TRBJ2-1; TRBD1 aligns across 8 bases. With 4 bases clipped from V and 4 bases from J, the junction kept 3 bases outside the gene matches. CDR1 and CDR2 from the germline V gene are SNHLY and FYNNEI. The CDR3 spans 14 residues.

The chain combines TRBV16 with TRBJ2-5; possible D gene TRBD1, 5 bases. V was cut by 0 bases and J by 5 bases, with 7 bases left in between. This CDR3 region has 13 residues. CDR1 and CDR2 from the germline V gene are KGHSY and FQNENV. The CDR3 DNA reads TGTGCCAGCAGCCAATCGCCAGGGGAGACCCAGTACTTC. Its protein is CASSQSPGETQYF.

The CDR3 spells CASRGLAGGPFHEQYF. The CDR3 DNA reads as TGTGCCAGCAGAGGACTAGCGGGAGGGCCGTTCCACGAGCAGTACTTC. This rearrangement joins TRBV28 to TRBJ2-7, with 15 nucleotides matching TRBD2. Germline V gene sequence: CDR1 MDHEN, CDR2 SYDVKM. V lost 6 bases, J lost 5 bases, and 8 bases stayed unmatched. The CDR3 totals 16 residues.

The chain recombines TRBV19 with TRBJ1-2; D may be TRBD1 (6 bases). Deletions cut 3 bases from V and 5 bases from J, with 22 bases between. CDR1 and CDR2 (germline): LNHDA, SQIVND (reference sequence). There are 17 residues in the CDR3. The DNA for the CDR3 is TGTGCCAGTAGTATCCCCAGGGGCCCTTTCGGGTCGTATGGCTACACCTTC. Its protein is CASSIPRGPFGSYGYTF.

J is TRBJ1-1 and V is TRBV5-1; tentative D call: TRBD1 (5 bases). Germline CDR1 is SGHRS and CDR2 is YFSETQ. Trimming left V 0 bases short and J 4 bases short, with 13 bases between. This CDR3 spans 15 amino acids. The CDR3 spells CASSLEGLPATEAFF. CDR3 DNA: TGCGCCAGCAGCTTGGAGGGGCTTCCTGCCACTGAAGCTTTCTTT.

CDR3 in DNA: TGTGCCAGCTCACCCTTGACTAGCGGGGGGTCATGGGGGAATGAGCAGTTCTTC. Its translation: CASSPLTSGGSWGNEQFF. The chain carries TRBV18 and TRBJ2-1, with TRBD2 identical over 13 bases. This CDR3 is built from 18 residues. The V and J ends lost 3 bases and 7 bases, in that order; junction bases with no gene match: 12. Germline V gene lookup returns CDR1 KGHSH and CDR2 LQKENI.

The chain has TRBV7-3 and TRBJ2-1, with TRBD2 matching over 12 bases. The germline V gene has CDR1 SGHTA and CDR2 FQGTGA. V lost 4 bases, J lost 7 bases, and 5 bases stayed unmatched. The CDR3 spans 15 residues. This chain's CDR3 is CASSSGLAGANEQFF. CDR3 DNA sequence: TGTGCCAGCAGCTCGGGACTAGCGGGTGCTAATGAGCAGTTCTTC.

The V and J genes are TRBV9 and TRBJ1-1; 8 bases line up with TRBD1. The CDR3 has 15 amino acids. The junction had 8 bases not matched to a gene; V was cut back by 0 bases and J by 7 bases. The germline gives CDR1 SGDLS, CDR2 YYNGEE. The CDR3 here is CASSVVPDGQGEAFF. The CDR3 DNA sequence: TGTGCCAGCAGCGTAGTTCCAGACGGACAGGGTGAAGCTTTCTTT.